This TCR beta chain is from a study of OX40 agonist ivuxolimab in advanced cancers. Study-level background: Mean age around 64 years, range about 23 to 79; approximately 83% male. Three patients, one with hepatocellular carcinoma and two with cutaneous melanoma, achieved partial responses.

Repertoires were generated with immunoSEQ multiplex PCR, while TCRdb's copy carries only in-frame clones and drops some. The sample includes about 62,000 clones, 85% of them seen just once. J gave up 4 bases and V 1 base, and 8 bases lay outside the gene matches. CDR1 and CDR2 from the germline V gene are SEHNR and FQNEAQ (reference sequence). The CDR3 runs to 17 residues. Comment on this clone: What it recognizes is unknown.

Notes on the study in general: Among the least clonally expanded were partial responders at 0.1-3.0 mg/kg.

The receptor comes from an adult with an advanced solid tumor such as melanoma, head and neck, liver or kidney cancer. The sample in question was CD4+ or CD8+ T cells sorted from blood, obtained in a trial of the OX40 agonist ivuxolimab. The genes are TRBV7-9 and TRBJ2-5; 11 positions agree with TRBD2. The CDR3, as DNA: TGTGCCAGCAGCTTAGACGGCCTAGCGGGAGGCGGAGAGACCCAGTACTTC. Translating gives CASSLDGLAGGGETQYF.